This TCR beta chain was obtained from a study of T cell changes during pregnancy in multiple sclerosis. The ends lost 1 base at V and 5 bases at J; junction bases unmatched: 3. The germline V gene encodes CDR1 PRHDT and CDR2 FYEKMQ (reference sequence). CDR3 length: 15 amino acids. Measured with immunoSEQ multiplex PCR; TCRdb has only the in-frame clones, and not every one. The sample includes roughly 29,000 clones, around nine tenths of them seen just once. Sequences were derived from CD8+ T cells from peripheral blood mononuclear cells, sampled after pregnancy. The chain recombines TRBV13 with TRBJ1-4, with TRBD1 matching 8 bases. The sequence was collected from a female donor with multiple sclerosis, enrolled in a pregnancy study. CDR3 amino acids: CASSLADRGNEKLFF. DNA of the CDR3: TGTGCCAGCAGCTTAGCCGACAGGGGAAATGAAAAACTGTTTTTT.